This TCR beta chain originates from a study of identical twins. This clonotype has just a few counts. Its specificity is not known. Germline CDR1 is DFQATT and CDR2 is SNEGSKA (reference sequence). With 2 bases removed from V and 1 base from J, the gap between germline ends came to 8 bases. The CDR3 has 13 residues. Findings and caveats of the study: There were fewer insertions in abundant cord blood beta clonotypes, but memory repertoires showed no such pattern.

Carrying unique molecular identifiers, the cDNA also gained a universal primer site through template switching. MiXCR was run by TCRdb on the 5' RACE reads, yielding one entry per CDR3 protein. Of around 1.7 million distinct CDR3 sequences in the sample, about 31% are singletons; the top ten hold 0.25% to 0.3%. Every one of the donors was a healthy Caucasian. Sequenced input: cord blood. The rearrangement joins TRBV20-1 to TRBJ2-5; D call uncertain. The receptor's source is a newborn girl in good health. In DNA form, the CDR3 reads TGCAGTGCTAGAACCGCCTCCCAAGAGACCCAGTACTTC. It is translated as CSARTASQETQYF.